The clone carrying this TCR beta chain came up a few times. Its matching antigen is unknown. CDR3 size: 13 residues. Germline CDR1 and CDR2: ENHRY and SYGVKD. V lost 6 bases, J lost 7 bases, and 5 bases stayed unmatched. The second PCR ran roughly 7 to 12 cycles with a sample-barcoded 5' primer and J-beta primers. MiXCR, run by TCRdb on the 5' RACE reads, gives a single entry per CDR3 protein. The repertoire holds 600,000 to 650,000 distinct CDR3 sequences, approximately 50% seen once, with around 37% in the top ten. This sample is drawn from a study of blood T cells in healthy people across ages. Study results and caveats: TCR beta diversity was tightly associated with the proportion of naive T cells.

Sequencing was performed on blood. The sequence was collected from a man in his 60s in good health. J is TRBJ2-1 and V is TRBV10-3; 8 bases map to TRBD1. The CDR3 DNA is TGTGCCATCAGCCGACAGGGGCAGAATGAGCAGTTCTTC. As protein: CAISRQGQNEQFF.